This T cell receptor (beta chain) was captured by sequencing in a study of T-cell memory formation after mild COVID-19. Broader study findings: Second-wave clones peaking on day 37 lacked confirmed SARS-CoV-2 specificity.

Researchers used 5'RACE with constant-segment primers to make TCR alpha and TCR beta cDNA libraries that carry sample barcodes and UMIs. Using its own MiXCR run on the 5' RACE reads, TCRdb lists one record per CDR3 protein. The sample holds hundreds of thousands of distinct CDR3 sequences, 20% seen once. The CDR3 is 15 residues long. V lost 2 bases, J lost 3 bases, and 12 bases lay in between. From germline, CDR1 is SGHRS and CDR2 YFSETQ. Comments on this clonotype: No antigen is known for it.

Sequenced material: PBMCs or a T cell subset sorted from them (not recorded which). V gene TRBV5-1 combines with J gene TRBJ2-1, with a possible D match to TRBD2 (6 bases). This TCR was recovered from an adult woman who had mild COVID-19 (a few samples of this study predate the infection). Cell type and time point are not known. The CDR3 DNA follows: TGCGCCAGCAGCTTTCTGGAGGGGAACTACAATGAGCAGTTCTTC. Translation: CASSFLEGNYNEQFF.